Below are 27 T cell receptor beta chains sequenced from a single sample in a study of blood T cells in healthy people across ages. A second PCR of 7 to 11 cycles used a sample-barcoded 5' primer and a J-beta primer mix. TCRdb reprocessed the 5' RACE reads with MiXCR, giving one entry per CDR3 protein. The data show under 1,000,000 distinct CDR3 sequences, about 47% seen once. Sequenced material: blood. These receptor sequences come from an older man in good health.

The genes are TRBV29-1 and TRBJ2-5, with TRBD2 as a possible D gene (6 bases). CDR3 size: 13 residues. Germline V CDR1 and CDR2: SQVTM, ANQGSEA. V was cut by 4 bases and J by 11 bases, with 20 bases left in between. CDR3 region: CSVVGGNSREQYF. DNA for the CDR3: TGCAGCGTTGTTGGGGGTAACTCTCGGGAGCAGTACTTC.

In its sample, this clonotype was seen a few times. Here the CDR3 DNA reads TGTGCCAGCAGCGTATCGGGAGCCAAAAACATTCAGTACTTC. Translation gives CASSVSGAKNIQYF. The chain joins TRBV7-2 to TRBJ2-4; D is uncertain. The V end lost 5 bases, the J end lost 0 bases, and 8 bases lay between the germline ends. The CDR3 runs 14 residues. Germline lookup yields CDR1 SGHTA and CDR2 FQGNSA. The entire variable domain, with the rest obtained from reference TRBV7-2 and TRBJ2-4, is as follows: GAGVSQSPSNKVTEKGKDVELRCDPISGHTALYWYRQSLGQGLEFLIYFQGNSAPDKSGLPSDRFSAERTGGSVSTLTIQRTQQEDSAVYLCASSVSGAKNIQYFGAGTRLSVL.

The chain employs TRBV20-1 and TRBJ1-1; 7 bases match TRBD1. From germline, CDR1 is DFQATT and CDR2 SNEGSKA (reference sequence). The V gene end was trimmed by 5 bases and the J gene end by 3 bases; junction bases not matched to a gene: 9. This CDR3 comprises 14 residues. CDR3 sequence (DNA): TGCAGTGCTGTAAAGACAGGGAGGGACACTGAAGCTTTCTTT. As protein: CSAVKTGRDTEAFF.

This sequence joins TRBV7-2 and TRBJ2-7, with TRBD2 matching 13 bases. There are 16 residues in the CDR3. CDR1 and CDR2 from the germline V gene are SGHTA and FQGNSA. V was clipped by 3 bases and J by 10 bases; unmatched bases: 12. The CDR3 coding sequence is TGTGCCAGCAGCTTGACCACCAGGACTAGCGGGGGTATTCAGTACTTC. It yields the protein CASSLTTRTSGGIQYF.

The chain joins TRBV28 to TRBJ1-4; 7 bases map to TRBD1. V lost 4 bases, J lost 5 bases, and 7 bases stayed unmatched. Germline V gene sequence: CDR1 MDHEN, CDR2 SYDVKM. The length of the CDR3 is 15 residues. CDR3 region: CASSSQGTLNEKLFF. The CDR3 nucleotides read TGTGCCAGCAGTTCACAGGGGACTTTAAATGAAAAACTGTTTTTT.

The chain employs TRBV6-2 or TRBV6-3 and TRBJ1-5; TRBD1 matches 8 bases. This CDR3 has 15 residues. With V trimmed by 2 bases and J by 3 bases, 3 bases remained unmatched. Germline loops: CDR1 MNHEY, CDR2 SVGEGT. The CDR3, as DNA: TGTGCCAGCAGTTACGGACAGGGTTACAATCAGCCCCAGCATTTT. This translates into CASSYGQGYNQPQHF.

This clonotype was counted a few times. The rearrangement uses TRBV20-1 and TRBJ2-3; D assignment may be TRBD1 or TRBD2 (5 bases each). V lost 6 bases and J 5 bases, leaving 18 bases between the germline ends. This CDR3 spans 14 amino acids. Germline-derived CDR1 and CDR2 are DFQATT and SNEGSKA (reference sequence). This CDR3 is CSAGDQRNGDTQYF. In DNA form, the CDR3 reads TGCAGTGCGGGGGACCAAAGAAACGGAGATACGCAGTATTTT.

V gene TRBV6-1 combines with J gene TRBJ2-1; 10 bases line up with TRBD1. The CDR3 spans 15 residues. V shed 2 bases and J 4 bases; nucleotides not matched to a gene: 2. Germline CDR1 reads MNHNS; CDR2 reads SASEGT. CDR3 bases: TGTGCCAGCAGTGAATCGGGACAGGGGTACAATGAGCAGTTCTTC. As protein: CASSESGQGYNEQFF.

J is TRBJ2-3 and V is TRBV12-3 or TRBV12-4; D possibly corresponds to TRBD2 (6 bases). This CDR3 is built from 13 residues. Deletions cut 7 bases from V and 3 bases from J, with 11 bases between. The CDR3 spells CASKRGATDTQYF. The DNA for the CDR3 is TGTGCCAGCAAGCGCGGGGCAACAGATACGCAGTATTTT.

The chain recombines TRBV20-1 with TRBJ2-4, with a weak D call TRBD1 (6 bases). The DNA matches TRBJ2-7 better at its end, which makes the J call doubtful. Germline values: CDR1 DFQATT, CDR2 SNEGSKA (reference sequence). The CDR3 length is 15 residues. The CDR3, as DNA: TGCAGTGCTAGAGTCGCCGGACAGACTACCTACGAGCAGTACTTC. Its protein is CSARVAGQTTYEQYF.

The chain recombines TRBV5-6 with TRBJ2-2, with 7 bases that match TRBD2. Germline V gives CDR1 SGHDT, CDR2 YYEEEE. The CDR3 spans 16 residues. V shed 0 bases, J shed 2 bases, and the junction held 4 bases outside the gene matches. CDR3 in DNA: TGTGCCAGCAGCTTGGATGCGGGGGTTAACACCGGGGAGCTGTTTTTT. Residues: CASSLDAGVNTGELFF.

This clonotype was observed a few times. The CDR3 protein is CASSRDGLSYEQYF. The CDR3 DNA is TGTGCCAGCAGTCGGGACGGATTATCCTACGAGCAGTACTTC. This chain links TRBV28 with TRBJ2-7; D possibly uses TRBD1 or TRBD2 (5 bases each). V lost 5 bases and J 1 base, leaving 12 bases between the germline ends. CDR3 size: 14 residues. Germline CDR1 MDHEN, CDR2 SYDVKM. Looking up the rest from reference TRBV28 and TRBJ2-7 gives the full variable domain: DVKVTQSSRYLVKRTGEKVFLECVQDMDHENMFWYRQDPGLGLRLIYFSYDVKMKEKGDIPEGYSVSREKKERFSLILESASTNQTSMYLCASSRDGLSYEQYFGPGTRLTVT.

The J gene is TRBJ1-5, the V gene TRBV7-8, with D possibly TRBD1 on 5 matching bases. Trimming pared 0 bases from V and 3 bases from J, leaving 9 bases between. This CDR3 comprises 15 residues. CDR1 and CDR2 from the germline V gene are SGHVS and FQNEAQ. The CDR3 DNA follows: TGTGCCAGCAGCTTAGCTCAGGGTTTCAATCAGCCCCAGCATTTT. It translates to CASSLAQGFNQPQHF. Together with reference TRBV7-8 and TRBJ1-5, the CDR3 gives the full variable domain: GAGVSQSPRYKVAKRGQDVALRCDPISGHVSLFWYQQALGQGPEFLTYFQNEAQLDKSGLPSDRFFAERPEGSVSTLKIQRTQQEDSAVYLCASSLAQGFNQPQHFGDGTRLSIL.

This clonotype was observed a handful of times. A much larger clone differs from this one at a single base, so this may be a read error. The J gene is TRBJ2-1, the V gene TRBV20-1; 8 bases fit TRBD2. The CDR3 has 14 amino acids. Per the germline V gene, CDR1 is DFQATT and CDR2 is SNEGSKA (reference sequence). Germline trimming cut 1 base from V and 9 bases from J; bases unmatched to any gene: 8. The DNA for the CDR3 is TGCAGTGCTAGAGCCAGAGCGGGAGTAGGTGAGCAGTTCTTC. This sequence encodes CSARARAGVGEQFF.

This clonotype has more than one count but fewer than ten. The chain carries TRBV20-1 and TRBJ2-3; 10 bases agree with TRBD2. V lost 5 bases to trimming and J lost 3 bases; unmatched junction nucleotides: 11. CDR1 is DFQATT, CDR2 SNEGSKA, per germline (reference sequence). The CDR3 spans 16 residues. CDR3 amino acids: CSAARGASGSTDTQYF. The CDR3 DNA reads as TGCAGTGCTGCAAGAGGGGCTAGCGGGAGTACAGATACGCAGTATTTT.

This chain connects TRBV29-1 to TRBJ2-5, with unresolved D. V was trimmed by 8 bases and J by 0 bases, leaving 13 bases between them. This CDR3 spans 13 amino acids. Germline values: CDR1 SQVTM, CDR2 ANQGSEA. The CDR3 DNA is TGCAGCACCGTCAGGCAGGACCAAGAGACCCAGTACTTC. Encoded protein: CSTVRQDQETQYF.

The rearrangement joins TRBV29-1 to TRBJ2-7, with a weak D call TRBD2 (6 bases). V was shortened by 5 bases and J by 7 bases, with 12 bases between the two germline ends. Germline-derived CDR1 and CDR2 are SQVTM and ANQGSEA. This CDR3 is built from 11 residues. Here the CDR3 DNA reads TGCAGCGTTAGAGCGGGCGATGAGCAGTACTTC. Its translation is CSVRAGDEQYF.

This clonotype was counted a few times. This sequence joins TRBV7-9 and TRBJ2-1, with D perhaps TRBD2 (6 bases). The CDR3 is 15 residues long. Deletions cut 6 bases from V and 7 bases from J, with 19 bases between. CDR1 is SEHNR, CDR2 FQNEAQ, per germline (reference sequence). CDR3 nucleotides: TGTGCCAGCAGTTCTACTAGCTTAGGAAGGAATGAGCAGTTCTTC. Protein sequence: CASSSTSLGRNEQFF.

The rearrangement links TRBV12-3 or TRBV12-4 to TRBJ2-1; 9 bases are shared with TRBD2. The junction had 3 bases not matched to a gene; V was cut back by 1 base and J by 5 bases. This CDR3 is 15 amino acids long. For the CDR3, the DNA is TGTGCCAGCAGTTTAGGGGCGGGAGGGAACAATGAGCAGTTCTTC. Its protein product is CASSLGAGGNNEQFF.

This clonotype was observed a handful of times. This chain links TRBV5-1 with TRBJ2-7; D is tentatively TRBD1 or TRBD2 (7 bases each). The closer fit of TRBJ2-5 to the DNA end suggests the J call may be wrong. The CDR3 runs 15 residues. CDR1 is SGHRS, CDR2 YFSETQ, per germline. CDR3 nucleotides: TGCGCCAGCAGCTCCGAGACAGGGACTAAGGAGACCCAGTACTTC. Amino acids: CASSSETGTKETQYF.

The chain recombines TRBV10-3 with TRBJ2-7, with D perhaps matching TRBD1 (5 bases). The V end lost 2 bases, the J end lost 3 bases, and 8 bases lay between the germline ends. The germline CDR1 and CDR2 sequences are ENHRY and SYGVKD. The CDR3 totals 13 residues. As DNA, the CDR3 is TGTGCCATCAGTGAGACAGGCTACTACGAGCAGTACTTC. Its protein product is CAISETGYYEQYF.

This clonotype was recorded a few times. V is TRBV5-4 and J is TRBJ2-3; D call uncertain. Germline V gene sequence: CDR1 SGHNT, CDR2 YYREEE (reference sequence). The CDR3 totals 12 residues. V was pared by 7 bases and J by 0 bases, with 6 bases between. The CDR3, as DNA: TGTGCCAGCCAAGAGAGCACAGATACGCAGTATTTT. It yields the protein CASQESTDTQYF.

A note on this clonotype: This is likely a read error, given that the CDR3 carries no conserved phenylalanine or tryptophan at its end. The chain recombines TRBV20-1 with TRBJ2-7; D might be TRBD2 (6 bases). Trimming shortened V by 3 bases and J by 2 bases, and 20 bases separated the two germline ends. From germline, CDR1 is DFQATT and CDR2 SNEGSKA (reference sequence). The CDR3 has 16 amino acids. For the CDR3, the DNA is TGCAGTGCTAGCAAGCTAGTGGGAGGCAGAGCCTACGAGCAGTACCTC. Translating gives CSASKLVGGRAYEQYL.

The chain recombines TRBV27 with TRBJ2-5, with TRBD2 identical over 7 bases. Trimming removed 0 bases from V and 11 bases from J; junction bases left unmatched: 9. The germline V gene encodes CDR1 MNHEY and CDR2 SMNVEV (reference sequence). The CDR3 consists of 14 residues. The CDR3 loop reads CASSLSLGSGEQYF. Written as DNA, the CDR3 is TGTGCCAGCAGTTTATCGTTGGGCAGCGGGGAGCAGTACTTC.

The chain recombines TRBV4-1 with TRBJ1-2; D gene unclear. This CDR3 has 15 residues. The ends were cut back, 3 bases at V and 3 bases at J, with 14 bases in the middle. Germline values: CDR1 MGHRA, CDR2 YSYEKL. CDR3 DNA: TGCGCCAGCAGCCACCCCTCGCGGGTCCACTATGGCTACACCTTC. This gives the protein CASSHPSRVHYGYTF.

Only a few counts were recorded for this clonotype. This chain uses TRBV5-1 with TRBJ2-1; the match to TRBD1 covers 9 bases. V lost 4 bases and J lost 6; bases outside the gene matches: 11. The CDR3 loop spans 16 amino acids. CDR1 is SGHRS and CDR2 is YFSETQ in the germline V gene. This CDR3 is CASSPLTGGAFNEQFF. The CDR3 DNA is TGCGCCAGCAGCCCATTAACAGGGGGCGCTTTCAATGAGCAGTTCTTC.

Many counts were recorded for this clonotype. The chain couples TRBV7-2 to TRBJ2-3, with D possibly matching TRBD2 (5 bases). CDR1 and CDR2 (germline): SGHTA, FQGNSA. Trimming removed 5 bases at V and 0 bases at J, with 15 bases between. This CDR3 is 16 amino acids long. CDR3 residues: CASSARSGISTDTQYF. The CDR3 nucleotides read TGTGCCAGCAGCGCCCGGAGCGGAATTAGCACAGATACGCAGTATTTT.